A single T cell receptor (beta chain) is shown here with its context. This clone was detected a few times. The clone's antigen remains unknown. Base quality data are lacking; no much larger clone is found one base away. The entry originates in a study of beta chain features in type 1 diabetes (dated by TCRdb to 2017 to 2018). For context, the study as a whole: No differences in mean age, gender distribution, total cell number or subset yield were found between patients and healthy donors. Whereas all 28 donors provided naive and central memory subsets, regulatory and stem cell-like memory subsets were isolated from just 8 patients and about 8 healthy donors. The study compared TCRB repertoires of sorted circulating CD4+ T cell subsets between recently diagnosed type 1 diabetes patients and matched healthy donors. A total of just under 110,000,000 sorted cells were examined across all samples, and RNA yield correlated strongly with the number of cells per subset. Summary of the overall study and its limitations: Naive, central memory and regulatory TCRB repertoires appeared to be more alike among patients than among healthy donors. Shorter templates might have been favored by PCR, but patient and control samples were amplified and corrected together, so both groups would have been affected equally by any skew. Fewer insertions and more nucleotide deletions at VDJ recombination sites were observed in patients with type 1 diabetes, implying thymic rearrangement abnormalities. Because cDNA rather than genomic DNA was sequenced, highly expressing activated cells could have been over-represented, although no difference in activation and CD3 levels was found between groups. HLA sub-analyses involved small numbers of individuals, so any influence of HLA type on TCRB rearrangement remained unresolved. A moderate but significant shortening of TCRB CDR3 length was observed in type 1 diabetes patients in all four CD4+ subsets.

The High Capacity cDNA Reverse Transcription Kit was used to reverse transcribe all of the isolated RNA, meaning that expressed TCRB transcripts were what got sequenced. Deep immunoSEQ sequencing was applied to naive, central memory and regulatory T cell samples, giving an average of roughly 3.5 million total reads per sample. Sorted cells were lysed in RLT buffer and RNA was extracted with DNase-treated RNeasy Micro or Mini kits, depending on cell number. Each cell subset was processed on its own to prevent cross-contamination, while patient and healthy donor samples were processed together. TCRB sequences were amplified from cDNA with the immunoSEQ multiplex PCR, producing 87-bp fragments spanning the CDR3 region. The amplicons were sequenced using the Illumina HiSeq platform. As for the authors' bioinformatics: Synthetic template baselines were used to correct PCR bias computationally, reads within Hamming distance 2 were collapsed, and singletons that could not be merged were discarded. Reads were aligned against IMGT to assign V, D and J genes, CDR3 length and insertions or deletions at six rearrangement sites. Within each subset, clonotype counts were normalized to sorted cell number, and only after that were true diversity and Gini coefficients computed with the tcR R package. Repertoire sharing was quantified using the overlap coefficient calculated on TCRB nucleotide sequences. Out-of-frame TCRB sequences from naive cells were analyzed to stand in for the pre-selection repertoire. Entries here come from immuneACCESS through TCRdb and include only in-frame sequences with V and J called. Some clones fail to appear in such tables; in the studies checked, an unresolved V gene covers under half of the shortfall, and the cause of the remainder is unknown. Clone size and V and J calls were adopted from that table, with D and trimming inferred from the DNA. This sample gives hundreds of thousands of clones in total; roughly 9.6% of them show up just once. The ten biggest clones cover approximately 0.016% of the sample.

Each donor gave one peripheral blood draw, about 110 mL on average, collected into heparinised tubes. Naive, central memory, regulatory and stem cell-like memory CD4+ T cells were sorted on a BD FACSAria II using a panel including CD45RO, CCR7, CD25, CD127, CD95 and CD27. All sorted populations exceeded 95% purity. PBMCs were isolated right away by Lymphoprep density gradient centrifugation and were stained directly, without culture. So that batch effects would be minimized, each experiment stained and sorted samples in pairs, pairing one healthy donor with one patient. The sequencing input was naive CD4+ T cells from blood. The cell subset or site label corresponds to: true naive CD4+ T cells. The receptor's source is a woman in her 30s in good health.

The nucleotide sequence reads TGTGCCAGCAGCGCCGGGACTGTTGGGGCCAACGTCCTGACTTTC. It specifies CASSAGTVGANVLTF. The rearrangement joined TRBV7-3 to TRBJ2-6; D gene: possibly TRBD2, on 6 matching bases. There are 15 amino acids in the CDR3, from cysteine to phenylalanine inclusive. The entry retains the CDR3 DNA only, 45 bases that are in frame from base 1. For CDR1 and CDR2, the germline V gene lists SGHTA and FQGTGA. V loses 5 bases of germline sequence and J loses 3 bases, and the interval between the two ends is 11 bases.